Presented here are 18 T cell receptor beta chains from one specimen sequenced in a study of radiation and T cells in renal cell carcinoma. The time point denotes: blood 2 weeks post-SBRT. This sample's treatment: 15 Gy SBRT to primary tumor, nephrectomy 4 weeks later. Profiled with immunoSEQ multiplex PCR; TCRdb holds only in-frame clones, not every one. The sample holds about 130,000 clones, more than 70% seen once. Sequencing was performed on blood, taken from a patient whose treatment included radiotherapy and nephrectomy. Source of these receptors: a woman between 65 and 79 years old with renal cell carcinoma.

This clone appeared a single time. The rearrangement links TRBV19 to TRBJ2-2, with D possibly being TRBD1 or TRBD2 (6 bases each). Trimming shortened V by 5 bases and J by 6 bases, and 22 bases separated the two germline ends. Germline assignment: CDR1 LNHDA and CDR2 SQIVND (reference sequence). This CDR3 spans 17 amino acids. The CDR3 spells CASSDRGRGRSAGELFF. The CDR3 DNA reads TGTGCCAGTAGTGATCGAGGTCGGGGGCGGAGTGCCGGGGAGCTGTTTTTT.

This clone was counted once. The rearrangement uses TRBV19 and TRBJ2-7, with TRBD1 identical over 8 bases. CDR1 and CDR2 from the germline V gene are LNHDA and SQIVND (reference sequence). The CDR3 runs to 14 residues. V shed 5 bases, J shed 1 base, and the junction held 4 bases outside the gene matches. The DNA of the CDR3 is TGTGCCAGTAGTTTTCGACAGGGGTCCTACGAGCAGTACTTC. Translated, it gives CASSFRQGSYEQYF.

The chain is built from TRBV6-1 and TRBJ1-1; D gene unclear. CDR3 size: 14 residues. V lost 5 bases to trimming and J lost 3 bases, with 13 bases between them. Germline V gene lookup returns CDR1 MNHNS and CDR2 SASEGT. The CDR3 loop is CASSSGILDTEAFF. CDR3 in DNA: TGTGCCAGCAGTTCGGGTATTTTGGACACTGAAGCTTTCTTT.

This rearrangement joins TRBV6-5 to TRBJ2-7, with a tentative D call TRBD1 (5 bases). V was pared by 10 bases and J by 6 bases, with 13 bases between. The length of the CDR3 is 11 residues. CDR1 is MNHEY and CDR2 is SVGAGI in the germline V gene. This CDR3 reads CATQKGPEQYF. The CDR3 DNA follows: TGTGCCACACAAAAGGGGCCCGAGCAGTACTTC.

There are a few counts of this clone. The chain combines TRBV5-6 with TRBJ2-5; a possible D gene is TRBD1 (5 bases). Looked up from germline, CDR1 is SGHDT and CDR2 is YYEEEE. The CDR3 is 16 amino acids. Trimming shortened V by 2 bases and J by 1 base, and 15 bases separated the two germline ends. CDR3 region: CASSLPTDSTQETQYF. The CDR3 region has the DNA TGTGCCAGCAGCTTACCCACTGACAGTACCCAAGAGACCCAGTACTTC.

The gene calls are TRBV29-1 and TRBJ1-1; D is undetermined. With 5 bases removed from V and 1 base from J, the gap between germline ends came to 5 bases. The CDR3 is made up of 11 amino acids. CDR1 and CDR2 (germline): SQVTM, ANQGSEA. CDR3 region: CSVRRNTEAFF. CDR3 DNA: TGCAGCGTTCGCCGGAACACTGAAGCTTTCTTT.

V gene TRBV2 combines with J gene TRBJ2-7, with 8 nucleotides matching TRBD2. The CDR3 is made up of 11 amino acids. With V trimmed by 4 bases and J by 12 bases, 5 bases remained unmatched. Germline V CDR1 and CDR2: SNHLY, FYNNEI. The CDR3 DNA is TGTGCCAGCAGTGCGGGGGGGGTTCCGTACTTC. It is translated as CASSAGGVPYF.

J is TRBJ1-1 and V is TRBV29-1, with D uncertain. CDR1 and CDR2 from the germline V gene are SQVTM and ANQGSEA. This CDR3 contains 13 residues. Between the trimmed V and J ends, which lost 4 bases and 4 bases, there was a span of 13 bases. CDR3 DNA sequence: TGCAGCGTTGCAAAAGGGTCGGCCACTGAAGCTTTCTTT. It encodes CSVAKGSATEAFF.

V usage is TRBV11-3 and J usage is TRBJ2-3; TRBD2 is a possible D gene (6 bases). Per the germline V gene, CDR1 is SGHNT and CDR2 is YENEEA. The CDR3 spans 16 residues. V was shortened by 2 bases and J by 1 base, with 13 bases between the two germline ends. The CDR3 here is CASSLLAQLGTDTQYF. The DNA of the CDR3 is TGTGCCAGCAGCTTACTAGCGCAGCTCGGCACAGATACGCAGTATTTT.

As DNA, the CDR3 is TGTGCCAGTACCCCAGGACAGGGGGATATCGGTCAGCCCCAGCATTTT. The encoded protein is CASTPGQGDIGQPQHF. V and J are TRBV19 and TRBJ1-5; 10 nucleotides agree with TRBD1. Trimming at V came to 7 bases and at J to 6 bases, leaving 12 bases not matched to a gene. This CDR3 contains 16 residues. Germline CDR1 is LNHDA and CDR2 is SQIVND (reference sequence).

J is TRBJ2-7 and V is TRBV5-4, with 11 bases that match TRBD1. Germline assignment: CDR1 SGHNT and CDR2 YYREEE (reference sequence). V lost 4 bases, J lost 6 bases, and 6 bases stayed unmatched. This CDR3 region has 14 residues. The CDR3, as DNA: TGTGCCAGCAGCAGGACAGGGGGCCTGGGCGAGCAGTACTTC. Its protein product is CASSRTGGLGEQYF.

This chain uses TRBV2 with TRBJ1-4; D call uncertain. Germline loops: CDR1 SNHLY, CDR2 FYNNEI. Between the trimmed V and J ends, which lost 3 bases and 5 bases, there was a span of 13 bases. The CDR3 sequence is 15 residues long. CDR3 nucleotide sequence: TGTGCCAGCAGTGATCGTTCGGTCAGGAATGAAAAACTGTTTTTT. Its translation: CASSDRSVRNEKLFF.

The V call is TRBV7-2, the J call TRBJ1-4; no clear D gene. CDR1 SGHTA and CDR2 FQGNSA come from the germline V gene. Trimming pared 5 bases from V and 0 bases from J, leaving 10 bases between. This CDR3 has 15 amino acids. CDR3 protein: CASSPSWATNEKLFF. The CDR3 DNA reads TGTGCCAGCAGCCCGAGCTGGGCAACTAATGAAAAACTGTTTTTT.

Here the CDR3 reads CASSLLLQGLAKNIQYF. Here the CDR3 DNA reads TGTGCCAGCAGCTTGCTTCTGCAGGGGCTAGCCAAAAACATTCAGTACTTC. This chain joins TRBV5-6 and TRBJ2-4; TRBD1 might be the D (6 bases). V gave up 1 base and J gave up 0 bases, with 14 bases separating them. From germline, CDR1 is SGHDT and CDR2 YYEEEE. This CDR3 spans 17 amino acids. Full variable domain (outside the CDR3, taken from reference TRBV5-6 and TRBJ2-4): DAGVTQSPTHLIKTRGQQVTLRCSPKSGHDTVSWYQQALGQGPQFIFQYYEEEERQRGNFPDRFSGHQFPNYSSELNVNALLLGDSALYLCASSLLLQGLAKNIQYFGAGTRLSVL.

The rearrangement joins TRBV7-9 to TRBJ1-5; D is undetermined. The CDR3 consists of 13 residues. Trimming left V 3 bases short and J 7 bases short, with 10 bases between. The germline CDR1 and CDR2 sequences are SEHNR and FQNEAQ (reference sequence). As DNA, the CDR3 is TGTGCCAGCAGCTTTGGGGAGGGACAGCCCCAGCATTTT. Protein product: CASSFGEGQPQHF.

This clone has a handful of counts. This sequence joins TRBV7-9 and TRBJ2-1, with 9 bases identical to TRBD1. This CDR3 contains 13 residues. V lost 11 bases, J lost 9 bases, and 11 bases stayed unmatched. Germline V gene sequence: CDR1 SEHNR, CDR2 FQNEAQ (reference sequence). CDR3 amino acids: CAWDRVGIGEQFF. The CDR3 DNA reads TGTGCCTGGGACAGGGTGGGTATAGGTGAGCAGTTCTTC.

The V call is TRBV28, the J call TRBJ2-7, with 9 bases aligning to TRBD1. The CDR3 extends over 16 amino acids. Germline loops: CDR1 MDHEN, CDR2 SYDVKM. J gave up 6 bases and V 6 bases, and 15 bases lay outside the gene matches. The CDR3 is CASSNNHRGQRSEQYF. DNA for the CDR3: TGTGCCAGCAGCAACAACCACAGGGGGCAGCGCTCCGAGCAGTACTTC.

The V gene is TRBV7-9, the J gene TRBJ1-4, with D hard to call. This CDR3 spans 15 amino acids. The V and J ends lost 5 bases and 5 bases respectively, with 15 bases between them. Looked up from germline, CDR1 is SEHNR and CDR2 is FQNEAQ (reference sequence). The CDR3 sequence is CASSPGVRENEKLFF. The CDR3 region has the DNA TGTGCCAGCAGCCCCGGGGTGAGGGAGAATGAAAAACTGTTTTTT.